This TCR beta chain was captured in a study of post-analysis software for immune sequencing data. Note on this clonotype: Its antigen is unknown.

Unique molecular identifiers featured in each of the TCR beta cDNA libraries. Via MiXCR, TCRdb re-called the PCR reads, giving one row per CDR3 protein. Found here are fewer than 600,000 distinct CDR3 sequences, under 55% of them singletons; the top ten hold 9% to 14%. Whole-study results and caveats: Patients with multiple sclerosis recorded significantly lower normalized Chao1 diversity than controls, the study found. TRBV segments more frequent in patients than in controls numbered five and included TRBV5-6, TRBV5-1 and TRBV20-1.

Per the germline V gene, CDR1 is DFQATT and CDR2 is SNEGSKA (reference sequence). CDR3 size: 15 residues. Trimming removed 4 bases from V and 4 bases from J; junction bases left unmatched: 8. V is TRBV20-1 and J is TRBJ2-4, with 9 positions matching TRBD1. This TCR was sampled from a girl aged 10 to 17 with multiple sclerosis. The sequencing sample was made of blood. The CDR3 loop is CSATSPGTGKNIQYF. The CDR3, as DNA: TGCAGTGCTACGTCACCGGGGACAGGGAAAAACATTCAGTACTTC.